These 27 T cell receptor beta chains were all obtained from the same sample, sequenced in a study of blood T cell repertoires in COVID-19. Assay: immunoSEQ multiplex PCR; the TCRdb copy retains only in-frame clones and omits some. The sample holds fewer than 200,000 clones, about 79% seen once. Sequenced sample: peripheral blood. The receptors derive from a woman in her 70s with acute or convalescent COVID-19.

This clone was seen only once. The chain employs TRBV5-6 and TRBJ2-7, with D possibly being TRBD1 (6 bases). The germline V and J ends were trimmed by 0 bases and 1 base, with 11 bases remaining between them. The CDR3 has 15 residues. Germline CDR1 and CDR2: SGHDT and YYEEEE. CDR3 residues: CASSLDLGASYEQYF. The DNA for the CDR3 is TGTGCCAGCAGCTTGGATCTGGGGGCTTCCTACGAGCAGTACTTC.

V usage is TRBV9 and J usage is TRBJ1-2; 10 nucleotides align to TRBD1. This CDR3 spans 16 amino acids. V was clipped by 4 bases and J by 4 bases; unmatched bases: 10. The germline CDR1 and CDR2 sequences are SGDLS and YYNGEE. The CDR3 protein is CASSPKERDRGYGYTF. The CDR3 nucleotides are TGTGCCAGCAGCCCAAAAGAGCGGGACAGGGGCTATGGCTACACCTTC.

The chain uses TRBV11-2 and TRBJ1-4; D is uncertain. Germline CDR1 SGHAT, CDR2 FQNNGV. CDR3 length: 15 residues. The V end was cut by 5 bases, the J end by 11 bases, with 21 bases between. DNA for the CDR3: TGTGCCAGCAGCCCATTGGGCCAGAATGAAATGAAACTGTTTTTT. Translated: CASSPLGQNEMKLFF.

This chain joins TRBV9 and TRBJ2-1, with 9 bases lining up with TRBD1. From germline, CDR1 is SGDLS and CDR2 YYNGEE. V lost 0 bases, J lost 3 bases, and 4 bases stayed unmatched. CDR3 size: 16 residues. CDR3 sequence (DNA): TGTGCCAGCAGCGTAGCAGACAGGGGGTACTACAATGAGCAGTTCTTC. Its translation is CASSVADRGYYNEQFF.

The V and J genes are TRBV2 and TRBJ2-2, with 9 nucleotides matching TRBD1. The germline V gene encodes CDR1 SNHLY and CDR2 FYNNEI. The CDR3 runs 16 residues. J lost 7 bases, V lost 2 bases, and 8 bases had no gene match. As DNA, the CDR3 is TGTGCCAGCAGTGAACAGCAACAGGGGGCTGGCGGGGAGCTGTTTTTT. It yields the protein CASSEQQQGAGGELFF.

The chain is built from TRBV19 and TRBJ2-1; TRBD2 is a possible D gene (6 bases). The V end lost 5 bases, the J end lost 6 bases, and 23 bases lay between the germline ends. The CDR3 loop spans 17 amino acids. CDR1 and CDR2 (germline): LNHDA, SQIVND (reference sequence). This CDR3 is CASSLYSGTRVGNEQFF. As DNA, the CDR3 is TGTGCCAGTAGTTTGTACTCCGGGACTCGAGTCGGCAATGAGCAGTTCTTC.

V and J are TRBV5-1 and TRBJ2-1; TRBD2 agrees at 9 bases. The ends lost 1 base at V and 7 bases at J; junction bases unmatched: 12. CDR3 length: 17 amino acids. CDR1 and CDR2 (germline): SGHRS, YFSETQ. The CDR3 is CASSLSSSGTFGNEQFF. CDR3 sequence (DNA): TGCGCCAGCAGCTTGTCTTCTAGCGGGACGTTCGGGAATGAGCAGTTCTTC.

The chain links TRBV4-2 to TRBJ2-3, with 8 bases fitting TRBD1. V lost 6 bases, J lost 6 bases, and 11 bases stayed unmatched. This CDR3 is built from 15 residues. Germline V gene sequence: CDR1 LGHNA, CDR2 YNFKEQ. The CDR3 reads CASSSTRGLRDTQYF. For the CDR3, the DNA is TGTGCCAGCAGTTCGACCAGGGGGCTCAGGGATACGCAGTATTTT.

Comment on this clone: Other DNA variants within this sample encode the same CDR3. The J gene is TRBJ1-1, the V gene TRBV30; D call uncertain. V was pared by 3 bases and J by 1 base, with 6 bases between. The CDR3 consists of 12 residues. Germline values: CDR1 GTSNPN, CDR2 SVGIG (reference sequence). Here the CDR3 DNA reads TGTGCCTGGAGCCGGGAGAACACTGAAGCTTTCTTT. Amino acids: CAWSRENTEAFF.

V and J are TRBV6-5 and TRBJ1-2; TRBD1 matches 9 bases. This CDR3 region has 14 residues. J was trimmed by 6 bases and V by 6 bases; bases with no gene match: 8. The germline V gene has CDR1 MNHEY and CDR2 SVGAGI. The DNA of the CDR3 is TGTGCCAGCAGCGTTGGGACAGGGATTAATGGCTACACCTTC. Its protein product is CASSVGTGINGYTF.

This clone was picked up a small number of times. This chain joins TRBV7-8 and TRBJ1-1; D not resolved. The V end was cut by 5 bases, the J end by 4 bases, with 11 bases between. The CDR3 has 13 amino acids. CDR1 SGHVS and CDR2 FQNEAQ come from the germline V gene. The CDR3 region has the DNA TGTGCCAGCAGCATCCTCACGGGCACTGAAGCTTTCTTT. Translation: CASSILTGTEAFF.

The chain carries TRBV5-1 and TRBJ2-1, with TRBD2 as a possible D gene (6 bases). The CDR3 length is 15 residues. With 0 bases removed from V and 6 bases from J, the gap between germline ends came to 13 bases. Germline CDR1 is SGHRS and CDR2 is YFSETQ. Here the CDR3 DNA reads TGCGCCAGCAGCTTGGAGGGGAGGTTGGTCAATGAGCAGTTCTTC. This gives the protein CASSLEGRLVNEQFF.

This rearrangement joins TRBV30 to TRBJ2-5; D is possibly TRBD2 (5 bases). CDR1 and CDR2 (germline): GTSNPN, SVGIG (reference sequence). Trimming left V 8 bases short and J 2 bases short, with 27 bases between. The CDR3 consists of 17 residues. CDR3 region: CADTRLWGDPNQETQYF. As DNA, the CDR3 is TGTGCCGACACCCGCTTGTGGGGAGACCCAAATCAAGAGACCCAGTACTTC.

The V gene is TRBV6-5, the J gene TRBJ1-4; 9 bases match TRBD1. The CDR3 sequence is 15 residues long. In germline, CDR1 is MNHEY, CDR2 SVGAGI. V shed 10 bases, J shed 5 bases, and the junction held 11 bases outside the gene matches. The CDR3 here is CATSQTGTGNEKLFF. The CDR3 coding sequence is TGTGCCACTTCCCAAACCGGGACAGGGAATGAAAAACTGTTTTTT.

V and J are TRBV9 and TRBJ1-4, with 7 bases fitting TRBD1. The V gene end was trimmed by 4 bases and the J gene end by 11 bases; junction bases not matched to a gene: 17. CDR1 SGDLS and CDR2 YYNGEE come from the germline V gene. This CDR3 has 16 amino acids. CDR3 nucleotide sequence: TGTGCCAGCAGCTTAGGACAGGCTTCTGTTAGTGGTAAACTGTTTTTT. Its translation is CASSLGQASVSGKLFF.

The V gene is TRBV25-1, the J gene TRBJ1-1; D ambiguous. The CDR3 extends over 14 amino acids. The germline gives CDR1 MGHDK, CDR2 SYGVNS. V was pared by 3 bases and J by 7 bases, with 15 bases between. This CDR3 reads CASSDDHSAREAFF. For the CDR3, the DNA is TGTGCCAGCAGTGATGATCATTCCGCGCGTGAAGCTTTCTTT.

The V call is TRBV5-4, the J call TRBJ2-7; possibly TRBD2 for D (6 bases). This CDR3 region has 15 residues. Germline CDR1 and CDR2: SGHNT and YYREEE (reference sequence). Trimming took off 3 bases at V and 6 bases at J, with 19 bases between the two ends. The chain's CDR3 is CASSYDGRSSREQYF. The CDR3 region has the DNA TGTGCCAGCAGCTACGACGGGAGATCCTCCCGCGAGCAGTACTTC.

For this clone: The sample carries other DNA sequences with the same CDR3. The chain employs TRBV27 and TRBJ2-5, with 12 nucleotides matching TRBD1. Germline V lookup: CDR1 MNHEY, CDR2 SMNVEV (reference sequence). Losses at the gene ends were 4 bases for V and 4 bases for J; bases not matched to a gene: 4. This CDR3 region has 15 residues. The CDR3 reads CASSSGTGGRETQYF. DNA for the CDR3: TGTGCCAGCAGTTCCGGGACAGGGGGCCGAGAGACCCAGTACTTC.

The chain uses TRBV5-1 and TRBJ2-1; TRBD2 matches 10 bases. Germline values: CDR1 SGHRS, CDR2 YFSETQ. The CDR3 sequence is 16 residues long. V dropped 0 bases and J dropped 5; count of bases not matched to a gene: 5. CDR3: CASSLVLAGENNEQFF. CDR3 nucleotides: TGCGCCAGCAGCTTGGTGCTAGCGGGAGAAAACAATGAGCAGTTCTTC.

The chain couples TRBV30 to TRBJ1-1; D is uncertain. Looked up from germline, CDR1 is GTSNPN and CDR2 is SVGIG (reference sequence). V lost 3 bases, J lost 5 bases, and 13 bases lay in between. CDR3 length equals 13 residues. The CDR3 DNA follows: TGTGCCTGGAGCAGTTTCCCCGGGACTGAAGCTTTCTTT. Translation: CAWSSFPGTEAFF.

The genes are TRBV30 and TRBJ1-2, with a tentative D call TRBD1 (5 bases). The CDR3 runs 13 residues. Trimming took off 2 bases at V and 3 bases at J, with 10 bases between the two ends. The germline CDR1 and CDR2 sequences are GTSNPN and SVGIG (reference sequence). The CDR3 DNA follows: TGTGCCTGGAGTAAGGGGATTGACTATGGCTACACCTTC. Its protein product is CAWSKGIDYGYTF.

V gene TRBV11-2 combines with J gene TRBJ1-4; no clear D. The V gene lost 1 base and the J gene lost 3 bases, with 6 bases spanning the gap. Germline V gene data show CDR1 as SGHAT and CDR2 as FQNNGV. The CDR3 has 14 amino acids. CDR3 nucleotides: TGTGCCAGCAGCTTAGGCGGATCTAATGAAAAACTGTTTTTT. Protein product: CASSLGGSNEKLFF.

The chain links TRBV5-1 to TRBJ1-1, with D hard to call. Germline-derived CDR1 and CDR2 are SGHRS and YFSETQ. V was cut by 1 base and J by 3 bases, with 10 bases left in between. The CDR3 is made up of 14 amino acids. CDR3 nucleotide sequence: TGCGCCAGCAGCTTGCTTCTGTTCGACACTGAAGCTTTCTTT. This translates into CASSLLLFDTEAFF.

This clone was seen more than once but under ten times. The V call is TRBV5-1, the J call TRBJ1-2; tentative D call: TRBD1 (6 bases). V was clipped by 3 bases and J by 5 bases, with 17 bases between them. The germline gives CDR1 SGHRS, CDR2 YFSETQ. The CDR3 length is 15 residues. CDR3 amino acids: CASSSTGQSLYGYTF. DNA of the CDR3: TGCGCCAGCAGCTCTACTGGACAGTCTCTGTATGGCTACACCTTC.

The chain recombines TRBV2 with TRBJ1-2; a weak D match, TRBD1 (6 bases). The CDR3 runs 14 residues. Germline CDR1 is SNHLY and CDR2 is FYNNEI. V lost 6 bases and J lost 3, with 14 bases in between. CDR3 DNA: TGTGCCAGCAGACAGGGCTATAACGACTATGGCTACACCTTC. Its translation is CASRQGYNDYGYTF.

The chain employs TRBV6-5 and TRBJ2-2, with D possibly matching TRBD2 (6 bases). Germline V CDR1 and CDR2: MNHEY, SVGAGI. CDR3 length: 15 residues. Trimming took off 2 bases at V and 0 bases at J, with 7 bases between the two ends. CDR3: CASSYRTTNTGELFF. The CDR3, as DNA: TGTGCCAGCAGTTACCGGACTACGAACACCGGGGAGCTGTTTTTT.

In DNA, the CDR3 is TGTGCCAGCAGCCAAGATGTGTCCCGTCGAGATTATAGCAATCAGCCCCAGCATTTT. Translation gives CASSQDVSRRDYSNQPQHF. This chain links TRBV3-1 (or the pseudogene TRBV3-2) with TRBJ1-5; D ambiguous. Per germline, CDR1 LGHDT and CDR2 YNNKEL (reference sequence). Trimming removed 0 bases from V and 0 bases from J, with 18 bases in between. The CDR3 covers 19 residues.